The sequence of this T cell receptor (beta chain) was determined in a study of OX40 agonist ivuxolimab in advanced cancers. Of note for this clone: Its antigen is unidentified.

Sequenced by immunoSEQ multiplex PCR; TCRdb stores in-frame clones only, minus some. The data contain about 75,000 clones, about 88% of them singletons. Study-wide results and caveats: Both blood CD4+ and CD8+ T cells showed clonal growth by week 6 at 0.1 to 3.0 mg/kg. Specificity for antigen went undetermined in the expanded peripheral T cells. Partial responders receiving 0.1-3.0 mg/kg showed among the lowest clonal expansion.

CDR1 is SGHTA, CDR2 FQGNSA, per germline. Trimming cost V 5 bases and J 4 bases, with 15 bases left between them. CDR3 length equals 15 residues. Here the sequenced sample was CD4+ or CD8+ T cells sorted from blood, taken in a trial of the OX40 agonist ivuxolimab. The chain couples TRBV7-2 to TRBJ1-5; weak D call: TRBD1 (6 bases). The sequence was obtained from an adult with an advanced solid tumor such as melanoma, head and neck, liver or kidney cancer. CDR3 residues: CASSPGTRENQPQHF. The DNA for the CDR3 is TGTGCCAGCAGCCCAGGGACACGGGAAAATCAGCCCCAGCATTTT.